This record looks at one TCR beta chain sequence and its context. This CDR3 contains 13 residues. Germline V gene lookup returns CDR1 LNHDA and CDR2 SQIVND (reference sequence). The germline V and J ends were trimmed by 1 base and 5 bases, with 6 bases remaining between them. The data stem from a study of cytomegalovirus exposure and HLA in healthy donors. Study in general: Earlier findings included some 120 million unique TCR beta sequences obtained from 150 million to 200 million T cells.

The PCR ran on 60 Vbeta and 13 Jbeta primers. The data were produced by immunoSEQ multiplex PCR, yet TCRdb's version contains in-frame clones alone and is incomplete. The sample includes 100,000 to 150,000 clones, about 15% of them seen just once. Sequenced: PBMCs. The sequence derives from a female donor in good health and CMV-seropositive. J is TRBJ1-5 and V is TRBV19; no clear D gene. CDR3 residues: CASSIATDQPQHF. As DNA, the CDR3 is TGTGCCAGTAGTATAGCCACGGATCAGCCCCAGCATTTT. Complete variable domain (other parts from reference TRBV19 and TRBJ1-5): DGGITQSPKYLFRKEGQNVTLSCEQNLNHDAMYWYRQDPGQGLRLIYYSQIVNDFQKGDIAEGYSVSREKKESFPLTVTSAQKNPTAFYLCASSIATDQPQHFGDGTRLSIL.